This T cell receptor (beta chain) comes out of a study of T cells in Graves' hyperthyroidism and ophthalmopathy. Regions amplified from RNA transcripts were the TCR beta CDR3 regions. When the TCR CDR3 underwent first-round RT-PCR, the HTBI primer set was used. Using its own MiXCR run on the multiplex PCR reads, TCRdb lists one record per CDR3 protein. The sample holds around 600,000 distinct CDR3 sequences, more than 14% seen once. Study-wide points: A 13 V-J model separated ophthalmopathy from stable hyperthyroidism.

A NOSPECS grade of at least 4, a Clinical Activity Score of at least 3 and duration under 3 months were recorded in ophthalmopathy patients. The diagnostic basis comprised clinical symptoms, serum thyroxine and TRAb, thyroid ultrasound and orbital computed tomography. The PBMCs were sourced from fresh peripheral blood (about 10 ml). V was clipped by 6 bases and J by 9 bases; unmatched bases: 8. The CDR3 contains 13 residues. Germline CDR1 is MNHEY and CDR2 is SMNVEV (reference sequence). The sample holds many counts of this clonotype. Its target is unknown. Sequenced: blood. The source of this sequence is a woman aged 45-60 years with Graves' ophthalmopathy. The rearrangement uses TRBV27 and TRBJ1-5, with 7 nucleotides matching TRBD1. CDR3 nucleotides: TGTGCCAGCAGGATAGGACAGGCGGGGCCCCAGCATTTT. Encoded protein: CASRIGQAGPQHF.